The rows below give T cell receptor beta chains drawn from one sample of a study of shared clonotypes between healthy human individuals. Repertoires were generated with immunoSEQ multiplex PCR, while TCRdb's copy carries only in-frame clones and drops some. The sample carries some 1,600,000 clones, 98% recorded once. The sequencing input was naive CD4+ T cells sorted from blood. The receptors originated from a man younger than 45 in good health. Each CDR3 is given with its conserved first and last residue. Each record gives: D gene, V gene, clone size, J gene, CDR3 DNA, CDR3 protein. A D gene is named only where the DNA matches it firmly. Clone size is shown for a subset of rows, as once, few, many or a class of expanded clone.

D gene: TRBD1; V gene: TRBV5-1; clone size: .; J gene: TRBJ2-1; CDR3 DNA: TGCGCCAGCAGCTTGGTTCAGGGGGCGTCAAGTATCGGTGAGCAGTTCTTC; CDR3 protein: CASSLVQGASSIGEQFF
D gene: .; V gene: TRBV2; clone size: .; J gene: TRBJ2-7; CDR3 DNA: TGTGCCAGCAGTGAAACACTGAGCTCCTACGAGCAGTACTTC; CDR3 protein: CASSETLSSYEQYF
D gene: TRBD1; V gene: TRBV19; clone size: .; J gene: TRBJ2-2; CDR3 DNA: TGTGCCAGTAGGCCCTCGACAGGGATGCACACCGGGGAGCTGTTTTTT; CDR3 protein: CASRPSTGMHTGELFF
D gene: .; V gene: TRBV7-2; clone size: .; J gene: TRBJ2-2; CDR3 DNA: TGTGCCAGCAGCTTCCGGGACCCTGGTGGGGAGCTGTTTTTT; CDR3 protein: CASSFRDPGGELFF
D gene: .; V gene: TRBV6-5; clone size: .; J gene: TRBJ1-1; CDR3 DNA: TGTGCCAGCAGCCGAGGGGGGTCTGCTTTCTTT; CDR3 protein: CASSRGGSAFF
D gene: .; V gene: TRBV7-6; clone size: .; J gene: TRBJ2-2; CDR3 DNA: TGTGCCAGCAGCTTAGCCCGGAGCAGGGAGCTGTTTTTT; CDR3 protein: CASSLARSRELFF
D gene: TRBD2; V gene: TRBV5-1; clone size: .; J gene: TRBJ2-7; CDR3 DNA: TGCGCCAGCAGCCGCACTAGCGGGAGGGCCACTAACGAGCAGTACTTC; CDR3 protein: CASSRTSGRATNEQYF
D gene: TRBD1; V gene: TRBV5-1; clone size: once; J gene: TRBJ2-1; CDR3 DNA: TGCGCCAGCAGCTGGGAGGGGAGGGACAGGGTCGGCGATGAGCAGTTCTTC; CDR3 protein: CASSWEGRDRVGDEQFF
D gene: TRBD2; V gene: TRBV19; clone size: .; J gene: TRBJ2-7; CDR3 DNA: TGTGCCAGTAGTAAACCGGGACTAGCGGGAACTGCCTACGAGCAGTACTTC; CDR3 protein: CASSKPGLAGTAYEQYF
D gene: .; V gene: TRBV5-6; clone size: .; J gene: TRBJ2-7; CDR3 DNA: TGTGCCAGCAGCTTGAGACAAACCGGCTCCGAGCAGTACTTC; CDR3 protein: CASSLRQTGSEQYF
D gene: TRBD1; V gene: TRBV10-1; clone size: .; J gene: TRBJ1-1; CDR3 DNA: TGCGCCAGCAGCCTAAAGGCCGGACAGGGACTGAACACTGAAGCTTTCTTT; CDR3 protein: CASSLKAGQGLNTEAFF
D gene: TRBD1; V gene: TRBV6-1; clone size: .; J gene: TRBJ1-2; CDR3 DNA: TGTGCCAGCCACGGACAGGGGGCGCGGGGCTACACCTTC; CDR3 protein: CASHGQGARGYTF
D gene: .; V gene: TRBV11-2; clone size: .; J gene: TRBJ2-7; CDR3 DNA: TGTGCCAGCAGCTTAGATCTTGCTAGCGCTAGCTCCTACGAGCAGTACTTC; CDR3 protein: CASSLDLASASSYEQYF
D gene: TRBD1; V gene: TRBV7-2; clone size: .; J gene: TRBJ1-2; CDR3 DNA: TGTGCCAGCGCTTATGACAGGGAGGGGAGCTACACCTTC; CDR3 protein: CASAYDREGSYTF
D gene: TRBD1; V gene: TRBV6-1; clone size: .; J gene: TRBJ2-7; CDR3 DNA: TGTGCCAGCAGTGGGGGGACAGTAGGGGTCGGGCACTTC; CDR3 protein: CASSGGTVGVGHF
D gene: .; V gene: TRBV7-8; clone size: .; J gene: TRBJ2-2; CDR3 DNA: TGTGCCAGCAGCAACCTCTTCCGTGGGACTGTGGACACCGGGGAGCTGTTTTTT; CDR3 protein: CASSNLFRGTVDTGELFF
D gene: TRBD1; V gene: TRBV5-4; clone size: once; J gene: TRBJ1-2; CDR3 DNA: TGTGCCAGCAGTTCCGACAGGGCCTATGGCTACACCTTC; CDR3 protein: CASSSDRAYGYTF
D gene: .; V gene: TRBV5-4; clone size: once; J gene: TRBJ2-2; CDR3 DNA: TGTGCCCACACAGTAGGGGATACCGGGGAGCTGTTTTTT; CDR3 protein: CAHTVGDTGELFF
D gene: .; V gene: TRBV29-1; clone size: .; J gene: TRBJ1-1; CDR3 DNA: TGCAGCGTTCTCCACAGCGTGAGCACTGAAGCTTTCTTT; CDR3 protein: CSVLHSVSTEAFF
D gene: TRBD2; V gene: TRBV6-1; clone size: .; J gene: TRBJ2-1; CDR3 DNA: TGTGCCAGCAGTCCGGGACTAGGGATTAATGAGCAGTTCTTC; CDR3 protein: CASSPGLGINEQFF
D gene: .; V gene: TRBV5-1; clone size: .; J gene: TRBJ2-3; CDR3 DNA: TGCGCCAGCAGCCCCGGGGAGGACACAGATACGCAGTATTTT; CDR3 protein: CASSPGEDTDTQYF
D gene: TRBD2; V gene: TRBV7-8; clone size: .; J gene: TRBJ2-3; CDR3 DNA: TGTGCCAGCAGCCCGAGACTAGCGGGAGGGTTTAGGGATACGCAGTATTTT; CDR3 protein: CASSPRLAGGFRDTQYF
D gene: TRBD1; V gene: TRBV11-2; clone size: .; J gene: TRBJ2-7; CDR3 DNA: TGTGCCAGCGCTCAAACCCGGGACAGGGTCTACGAGCAGTACTTC; CDR3 protein: CASAQTRDRVYEQYF
D gene: .; V gene: TRBV18; clone size: .; J gene: TRBJ1-5; CDR3 DNA: TGTGCCAGCTCACCCGGTAGCAATCAGCCCCAGCATTTT; CDR3 protein: CASSPGSNQPQHF
D gene: TRBD2; V gene: TRBV29-1; clone size: .; J gene: TRBJ2-1; CDR3 DNA: TGCAGCGTTAGCGGGAGGGTGGGAGGCGAGCAGTTCTTC; CDR3 protein: CSVSGRVGGEQFF
D gene: .; V gene: TRBV4-1; clone size: .; J gene: TRBJ2-1; CDR3 DNA: TGCGCCAGCAGCCAACGGGGCCCTAGCTCCTACAATGAGCAGTTCTTC; CDR3 protein: CASSQRGPSSYNEQFF
D gene: TRBD1; V gene: TRBV19; clone size: once; J gene: TRBJ1-5; CDR3 DNA: TGTGCCAGTAGCCGACAGGGTCCCCAGCATTTT; CDR3 protein: CASSRQGPQHF
D gene: .; V gene: TRBV21-1; clone size: .; J gene: TRBJ1-4; CDR3 DNA: TGTGCCAGCAGCAAGGGATCAGGGGTTAATAATGAAAAACTGTTTTTT; CDR3 protein: CASSKGSGVNNEKLFF
D gene: .; V gene: TRBV10-3; clone size: .; J gene: TRBJ2-2; CDR3 DNA: TGTGCCATCGCAGTATTGGGAGGAGCGGCCGGGGAGCTGTTTTTT; CDR3 protein: CAIAVLGGAAGELFF
D gene: TRBD1; V gene: TRBV5-1; clone size: .; J gene: TRBJ2-3; CDR3 DNA: TGCGCCAGCAGCGAAACAGGGGGCCGGACAGATACGCAGTATTTT; CDR3 protein: CASSETGGRTDTQYF
D gene: TRBD2; V gene: TRBV27; clone size: .; J gene: TRBJ2-1; CDR3 DNA: TGTGCCAGCAGTTTCCGGTGGCGGGAGGCCGCCTACAATGAGCAGTTCTTC; CDR3 protein: CASSFRWREAAYNEQFF
D gene: TRBD2; V gene: TRBV18; clone size: .; J gene: TRBJ2-7; CDR3 DNA: TGTGCCAGCTCACCCGGGACTAGCTTTTACGAGCAGTACTTC; CDR3 protein: CASSPGTSFYEQYF
D gene: TRBD1; V gene: TRBV5-1; clone size: .; J gene: TRBJ2-7; CDR3 DNA: TGCGCCAGCACACTTTGGACAGGGGGTTCCTACGAGCAGTACTTC; CDR3 protein: CASTLWTGGSYEQYF
D gene: .; V gene: TRBV5-8; clone size: .; J gene: TRBJ2-7; CDR3 DNA: TGTGCCAGCAGCACCCGGACTCTCTACGAGCAGTACTTC; CDR3 protein: CASSTRTLYEQYF
D gene: .; V gene: TRBV28; clone size: .; J gene: TRBJ1-4; CDR3 DNA: TGTGCCAGCAGTTTTGATGCAAAACTGTTTTTT; CDR3 protein: CASSFDAKLFF
D gene: .; V gene: TRBV14; clone size: .; J gene: TRBJ1-2; CDR3 DNA: TGTGCCAGCAGCCAAGCCGACTATGGCTACACCTTC; CDR3 protein: CASSQADYGYTF
D gene: .; V gene: TRBV10-3; clone size: .; J gene: TRBJ1-5; CDR3 DNA: TGTGCCATCAGTGAGTCAGGGGCGCAAGGTCAGCCCCAGCATTTT; CDR3 protein: CAISESGAQGQPQHF
D gene: TRBD1; V gene: TRBV28; clone size: .; J gene: TRBJ2-7; CDR3 DNA: TGTGCCAGCAGTCCTCCAGGGGGCGGCCACTACGAGCAGTACTTC; CDR3 protein: CASSPPGGGHYEQYF
D gene: TRBD2; V gene: TRBV19; clone size: .; J gene: TRBJ2-7; CDR3 DNA: TGTGCCAGTAGTATCCGGGCGACTAGCGGGAGGCACGAGCAGTACTTC; CDR3 protein: CASSIRATSGRHEQYF
D gene: .; V gene: TRBV11-2; clone size: .; J gene: TRBJ2-1; CDR3 DNA: TGTGCCAGCAGCTTGACTTCTTTTTCGGGTGAGCAGTTCTTC; CDR3 protein: CASSLTSFSGEQFF
D gene: TRBD1; V gene: TRBV28; clone size: .; J gene: TRBJ1-5; CDR3 DNA: TGTGCCAGCAGTCGCGACAGGGGACCTTATCAGCCCCAGCATTTT; CDR3 protein: CASSRDRGPYQPQHF
D gene: .; V gene: TRBV9; clone size: .; J gene: TRBJ2-5; CDR3 DNA: TGTGCCAGCAGCATCCAGCCTAGCGCAGAGACCCAGTACTTC; CDR3 protein: CASSIQPSAETQYF
D gene: .; V gene: TRBV19; clone size: .; J gene: TRBJ2-3; CDR3 DNA: TGTGCCAGTAGCCTGACGGATACGCAGTATTTT; CDR3 protein: CASSLTDTQYF
D gene: TRBD2; V gene: TRBV7-6; clone size: .; J gene: TRBJ2-1; CDR3 DNA: TGTGCCAGCAGCTTTCCGGGACTAGCGGGAGGTGGCTCCTACAATGAGCAGTTCTTC; CDR3 protein: CASSFPGLAGGGSYNEQFF
D gene: TRBD1; V gene: TRBV5-4; clone size: .; J gene: TRBJ1-1; CDR3 DNA: TGTGCCAGCAGCTTCGCGGACAGGGGTACTGAAGCTTTCTTT; CDR3 protein: CASSFADRGTEAFF
D gene: .; V gene: TRBV11-2; clone size: .; J gene: TRBJ2-5; CDR3 DNA: TGTGCCAGCAGCAGCCGCGGGATGCCTTTGGAGACCCAGTACTTC; CDR3 protein: CASSSRGMPLETQYF
D gene: .; V gene: TRBV10-3; clone size: .; J gene: TRBJ2-7; CDR3 DNA: TGTGCCATCAGAACCGACGCTTACGAGCAGTACTTC; CDR3 protein: CAIRTDAYEQYF
D gene: TRBD2; V gene: TRBV11-2; clone size: .; J gene: TRBJ2-1; CDR3 DNA: TGTGCCAGCAGCCCAATCAGCGGGAGACACAATGAGCAGTTCTTC; CDR3 protein: CASSPISGRHNEQFF
D gene: .; V gene: TRBV7-2; clone size: .; J gene: TRBJ2-2; CDR3 DNA: TGTGCCAGCAGCGCAAGCACCGGGGAGCTGTTTTTT; CDR3 protein: CASSASTGELFF
D gene: .; V gene: TRBV5-1; clone size: .; J gene: TRBJ2-3; CDR3 DNA: TGCGCCAGCAGCTTGGCTAGCGACACAGATACGCAGTATTTT; CDR3 protein: CASSLASDTDTQYF
D gene: .; V gene: TRBV9; clone size: .; J gene: TRBJ2-1; CDR3 DNA: TGTGCCAGCAGCGTAGAAAACCCCGGCCTTCTCAATGAGCAGTTCTTC; CDR3 protein: CASSVENPGLLNEQFF
D gene: .; V gene: TRBV28; clone size: once; J gene: TRBJ1-3; CDR3 DNA: TGTGCCACCTTTGGAGCGGCCGAAACTGGAAACACCATATATTTT; CDR3 protein: CATFGAAETGNTIYF